The rows below give T cell receptor beta chains drawn from one sample of a study of shared clonotypes between healthy human individuals. Produced via immunoSEQ multiplex PCR; TCRdb's table is partial and in-frame only. The data contain more than 2,000,000 clones, 85% to 95% of them singletons. Material: naive CD4+ T cells from PBMCs. All receptors come from a man younger than 35 in good health. Some clones in this sample may be carry-over from other donors' samples. CDR3s include the opening cysteine and the closing phenylalanine or tryptophan. A D gene is named only where the DNA matches it firmly. Clone size appears in some rows only: once, few, many, or a class for an expanded clone.

d_call	v_call	j_call	cdr3_length	clone_size	cdr3_nt	cdr3_aa
.	TRBV28	TRBJ1-3	15	.	TGTGCCAGCAGTTTAGGGACACGGCCTGGAAACACCATATATTTT	CASSLGTRPGNTIYF
.	TRBV6-4	TRBJ2-7	13	.	TGTGCCAGCAGTCTAAACAGGGACGGGGAGCAGTACTTC	CASSLNRDGEQYF
.	TRBV6-5	TRBJ2-5	15	.	TGTGCCAGCAGTTACTCCCTGTGGGACCAAGAGACCCAGTACTTC	CASSYSLWDQETQYF
.	TRBV5-1	TRBJ1-5	13	.	TGCGCCAGCAGCTTGGGCCCCAATCAGCCCCAGCATTTT	CASSLGPNQPQHF
TRBD2	TRBV4-1	TRBJ2-3	14	.	TGCGCCAGCAGCCTTAGCGGGAGCACAGATACGCAGTATTTT	CASSLSGSTDTQYF
.	TRBV11-1	TRBJ1-4	14	.	TGTGCCAGCAGCCGGGACCAAACTAATGAAAAACTGTTTTTT	CASSRDQTNEKLFF
TRBD1	TRBV7-3	TRBJ2-5	15	few	TGTGCCAGCAGCTTAATGGGGACAGGGGAAGAGACCCAGTACTTC	CASSLMGTGEETQYF
TRBD1	TRBV28	TRBJ2-3	15	.	TGTGCCAGCAGTCCGGGGACAGCGAGCACAGATACGCAGTATTTT	CASSPGTASTDTQYF
.	TRBV6-1	TRBJ1-2	13	.	TGTGCCAGCAGTGAAACAGCTAACTATGGCTACACCTTC	CASSETANYGYTF
TRBD2	TRBV11-2	TRBJ2-1	14	few	TGTGCCAGCAACGCACTAGCGGGAAACAATGAGCAGTTCTTC	CASNALAGNNEQFF
TRBD2	TRBV11-1	TRBJ2-1	17	.	TGTGCCAGCAGCTTAGCCGGCCTAGCGGACTCCTACAATGAGCAGTTCTTC	CASSLAGLADSYNEQFF
.	TRBV19	TRBJ2-2	14	.	TGTGCCAGTAGTGATCCGGGAAGAACCGGGGAGCTGTTTTTT	CASSDPGRTGELFF
.	TRBV28	TRBJ1-2	13	.	TGTGCCAGCAGTTTAATTAAACACTATGGCTACACCTTC	CASSLIKHYGYTF
.	TRBV28	TRBJ2-7	15	.	TGTGCCAGCACGCCCTTGGCAGGGGACTTCTACGAGCAGTACTTC	CASTPLAGDFYEQYF
TRBD2	TRBV29-1	TRBJ2-1	13	.	TGCAGCGCTAAAGCGGGAGGGCCGGATGAGCAGTTCTTC	CSAKAGGPDEQFF
.	TRBV7-9	TRBJ1-2	14	.	TGTGCCAGCAGCCCAAGCCCAGGGTTAAATGGCTACACCTTC	CASSPSPGLNGYTF
.	TRBV5-1	TRBJ2-6	16	.	TGCGCCAGCAGCTTGGCCTCGGTTTCTGGGGCCAACGTCCTGACTTTC	CASSLASVSGANVLTF
TRBD1	TRBV6-1	TRBJ1-1	13	.	TGTGCCAGCAGCGCCTCGGACAGGGTAAGAGCTTTCTTT	CASSASDRVRAFF
TRBD1	TRBV15	TRBJ1-1	15	.	TGTGCCACCAGCAGAGGATCCGGGACAGGGGTGAATGCTTTCTTT	CATSRGSGTGVNAFF
.	TRBV2	TRBJ2-2	12	.	TGTGCCAGCAAGAGTTTCCCCGGGGAGCTGTTTTTT	CASKSFPGELFF
TRBD1	TRBV27	TRBJ2-7	18	.	TGTGCCAGCAGTTTACTCCACCCGGGACAGCGAAAGGCCTACGAGCAGTACTTC	CASSLLHPGQRKAYEQYF
.	TRBV28	TRBJ1-2	13	.	TGTGCCAGCAGTTCCGCAGAAAACTATGGCTACACCTTC	CASSSAENYGYTF
.	TRBV19	TRBJ2-7	15	.	TGTGCCAGTAGTATCCCTGGGCAGGGGACCTACGAGCAGTACTTC	CASSIPGQGTYEQYF
.	TRBV19	TRBJ2-7	13	.	TGTGCCAGTAGTCCCGGGACCGCCTACGAGCAGTACTTC	CASSPGTAYEQYF
.	TRBV6-6	TRBJ1-1	15	.	TGTGCCAGCAGTTATGCAAGGGTCCCGAACACTGAAGCTTTCTTT	CASSYARVPNTEAFF
TRBD1	TRBV5-1	TRBJ2-1	18	.	TGCGCCAGCAGCTTGGGGTTGGTAGGGACAGGGGGCTACAATGAGCAGTTCTTC	CASSLGLVGTGGYNEQFF
TRBD1	TRBV28	TRBJ2-1	15	.	TGTGCCAGCAGTAGCACAGGGACAGTATACAATGAGCAGTTCTTC	CASSSTGTVYNEQFF
.	TRBV5-6	TRBJ2-7	15	.	TGTGCCAGCAGCTTGGAGGTACAGTTCACCCACGAGCAGTACTTC	CASSLEVQFTHEQYF
TRBD1	TRBV6-6	TRBJ2-3	16	.	TGTGCCAGCAGTTCTCAGACAGGGGCAGGGTTAGATACGCAGTATTTT	CASSSQTGAGLDTQYF
.	TRBV6-5	TRBJ1-2	14	.	TGTGCCAGCAGAAAGGGGGGGGCCCTCTATGGCTACACCTTC	CASRKGGALYGYTF
TRBD2	TRBV30	TRBJ2-7	14	.	TGTGCCGGGACTAGCGGGAGGGCCCCCTACGAGCAGTACTTC	CAGTSGRAPYEQYF
TRBD2	TRBV5-8	TRBJ2-7	15	.	TGTGCCAGCAGCTTCTGGGGGGGTAGGTCCTACGAGCAGTACTTC	CASSFWGGRSYEQYF
.	TRBV28	TRBJ1-5	14	.	TGTGCCAGCATCGGAGCCGGTGTGAGTCAGCCCCAGCATTTT	CASIGAGVSQPQHF
.	TRBV2	TRBJ1-2	13	.	TGTGCCAGCAGGAGAGACACAGGGCTCGGCTACACCTTC	CASRRDTGLGYTF
.	TRBV5-4	TRBJ2-3	15	.	TGTGCCAGCAGCTTGGTGCGCGGTGGCACAGATACGCAGTATTTT	CASSLVRGGTDTQYF
.	TRBV7-9	TRBJ2-7	14	.	TGTGCCAGCAGCTCCGACAGTAGACGCTACGAGCAGTACTTC	CASSSDSRRYEQYF
TRBD2	TRBV4-2	TRBJ2-1	17	.	TGTGCCAGCAGCCAAGTCGCTAGCGGGACTACCGGCAATGAGCAGTTCTTC	CASSQVASGTTGNEQFF
TRBD2	TRBV5-1	TRBJ2-3	17	.	TGCGCCAGCAGCTTTTGGGGACTAGCGGAGCGCACAGATACGCAGTATTTT	CASSFWGLAERTDTQYF
TRBD2	TRBV6-1	TRBJ2-7	13	.	TGTGCCACCGCGCGGGAGCTCTCCTACGAGCAGTACTTC	CATARELSYEQYF
.	TRBV28	TRBJ2-7	15	once	TGTGCCAGCAGTTTTTCGGGACCGGTCCGCTACGAGCAGTACTTC	CASSFSGPVRYEQYF
.	TRBV5-4	TRBJ2-2	19	.	TGTGCCAGCAGCTTGGCCCGGGACTCCCGGAGGACGAACACCGGGGAGCTGTTTTTT	CASSLARDSRRTNTGELFF
.	TRBV5-1	TRBJ1-5	16	.	TGCGCCAGCAGCTGGGGCGAGGGCAGTGGGAATCAGCCCCAGCATTTT	CASSWGEGSGNQPQHF
.	TRBV28	TRBJ1-1	14	few	TGTGCCAGCAGTTTCCTCCTTGTGGCCACTGAAGCTTTCTTT	CASSFLLVATEAFF
TRBD1	TRBV11-2	TRBJ2-1	16	.	TGTGCCAGCAGCTTAATACAGGGGGCCGTCTACAATGAGCAGTTCTTC	CASSLIQGAVYNEQFF
TRBD2	TRBV7-3	TRBJ2-1	14	.	TGTGCCAGCAGCCCCGGGAGCGGGGGGAATGAGCAGTTCTTC	CASSPGSGGNEQFF
TRBD2	TRBV5-8	TRBJ2-7	14	.	TGTGCCAGCAGCTACACTAGCGCTACGTACGAGCAGTACTTC	CASSYTSATYEQYF
.	TRBV10-3	TRBJ2-5	12	.	TGTGCCATCAGAGGACAGCAAGAGACCCAGTACTTC	CAIRGQQETQYF
.	TRBV10-3	TRBJ2-5	13	.	TGTGCCATCAGTGAGTCAGGCTTCGAGACCCAGTACTTC	CAISESGFETQYF
.	TRBV4-1	TRBJ2-7	16	.	TGCGCCAGCAGCCAAATTTCAAACGAACCCCCTTTCGAGCAGTACTTC	CASSQISNEPPFEQYF
.	TRBV5-6	TRBJ1-1	16	once	TGTGCCAGCAGCTTGGTGGGGCCGGGGCAGATTACTGAAGCTTTCTTT	CASSLVGPGQITEAFF
TRBD1	TRBV6-6	TRBJ2-6	16	.	TGTGCCAGCAGTTACTCTGGACAGGGTGGGGCCAACGTCCTGACTTTC	CASSYSGQGGANVLTF